This TCR beta chain was sequenced for a study of blood T cell repertoires in COVID-19. Study at large: Researchers got acute and convalescent COVID-19 samples from the United States, Italy and Spain.

The CDR3 runs to 13 residues. Germline V gene lookup returns CDR1 LGHDT and CDR2 YNNKEL (reference sequence). With 2 bases removed from V and 4 bases from J, the gap between germline ends came to 6 bases. TCRdb's copy holds only in-frame clones and misses some; the assay was immunoSEQ multiplex PCR. The data contain around 97,000 clones, approximately 84% of them singletons. The sequencing input was peripheral blood. This TCR was recovered from a man between 65 and 85 years old with acute or convalescent COVID-19. This sequence joins TRBV3-1 (or the pseudogene TRBV3-2) and TRBJ1-5; no clear D. The CDR3 is CASSQNENQPQHF. DNA for the CDR3: TGTGCCAGCAGCCAAAATGAGAATCAGCCCCAGCATTTT.